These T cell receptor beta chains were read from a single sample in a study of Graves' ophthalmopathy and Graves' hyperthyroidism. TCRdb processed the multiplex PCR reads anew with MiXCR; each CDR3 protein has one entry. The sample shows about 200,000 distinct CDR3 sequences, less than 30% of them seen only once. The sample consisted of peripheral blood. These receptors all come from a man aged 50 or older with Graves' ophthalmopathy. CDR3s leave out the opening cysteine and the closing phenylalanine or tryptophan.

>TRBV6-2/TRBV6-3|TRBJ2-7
ASRELAGGSYEQY
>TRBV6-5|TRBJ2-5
ASSTDSTGQETQY
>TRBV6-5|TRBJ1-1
VSSYEDYTEAF
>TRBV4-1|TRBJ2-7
ASSQAPGQGYEQY
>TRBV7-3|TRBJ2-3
ASSLRGQSFTSTDTQY
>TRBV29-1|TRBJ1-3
SALAGTIRNTIY
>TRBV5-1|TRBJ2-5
ASSPGRGQETQY
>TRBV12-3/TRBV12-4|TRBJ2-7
ASSRGDLNRDEQY
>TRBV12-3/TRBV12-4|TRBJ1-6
ASSLGLSLH
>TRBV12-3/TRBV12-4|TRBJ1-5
ASSLDRAAQPQH
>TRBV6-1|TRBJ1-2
ASSPQGTGDGGYT
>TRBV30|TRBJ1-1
AWSVQEGMNTEAF
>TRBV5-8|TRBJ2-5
ASRRDRGLYQETQY
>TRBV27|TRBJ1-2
ASSLQPSYGYT
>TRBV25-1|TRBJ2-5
ASSEYGGGTQY
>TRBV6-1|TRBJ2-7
ASSPRDTVFQYEQY
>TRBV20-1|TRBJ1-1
SAPPQTGRPEAF
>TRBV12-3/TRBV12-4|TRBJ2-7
ASSSGTGLEQY
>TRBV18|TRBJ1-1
ASSPRTVDRAEAF
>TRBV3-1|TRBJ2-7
ASSQGTRVYEQY
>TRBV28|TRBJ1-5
ATNTLEGGNQPQH
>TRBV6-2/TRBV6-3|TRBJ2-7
ASSYAPGQVNYEQY
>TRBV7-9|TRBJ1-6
ASSLGGMNSPLH
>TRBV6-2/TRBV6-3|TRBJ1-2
ASSYFPDGYT
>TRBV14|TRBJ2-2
ASSQVSRGPSYTGELF
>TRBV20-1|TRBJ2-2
SATRGGELF
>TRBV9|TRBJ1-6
ASSVALPGQGYNSPLH
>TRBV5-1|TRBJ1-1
ASSLAGMNTEAF
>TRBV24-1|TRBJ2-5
ATSDTRGRGRVQETQY
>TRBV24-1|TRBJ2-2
ATSDPPGGSFTGELF
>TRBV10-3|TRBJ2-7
AIKSAGGSNSYEQY
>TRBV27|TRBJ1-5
ASSSLKGLYSNQPQH
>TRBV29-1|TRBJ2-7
SAVDRSGYEQY
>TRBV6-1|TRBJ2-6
ASSGGLKGTGRSNVLT
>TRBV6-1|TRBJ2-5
ASSEGDSRETQY
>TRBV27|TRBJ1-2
ASSFQGEGYT
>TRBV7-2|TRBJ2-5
ASSFGDTQETQY
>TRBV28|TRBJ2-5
ASSLSGGRRQETQY
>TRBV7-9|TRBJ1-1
ASSLQWNTEAF
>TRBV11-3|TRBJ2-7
ASSLVASGTLTYEQY